Listed below are T cell receptor beta chains from one sample, sequenced in a study of blood T cell repertoires in COVID-19. Generated by immunoSEQ multiplex PCR, the TCRdb table keeps only in-frame clones and is missing some. The table lists 300,000 to 450,000 clones, around 84% of them singletons. The sample taken for sequencing was peripheral blood. All receptors derive from a human donor with acute or convalescent COVID-19. The donor label of this sample is uncertain. The conserved cysteine and the conserved F or W are not part of the CDR3 here. The order of the fields is J gene, V gene, clone size, D gene, CDR3 protein. A D gene is named only where the DNA matches it firmly. Clone size is shown for a subset of rows, as once, few, many or a class of expanded clone.

J: TRBJ1-2; V: TRBV6-6; size: .; D: .; CDR3: ASSYSTAGYGYT
J: TRBJ1-1; V: TRBV15; size: .; D: .; CDR3: ATSRDMRDTEAF
J: TRBJ2-6; V: TRBV4-2; size: few; D: .; CDR3: ASSPSAVYGGPSSGANVLT
J: TRBJ1-2; V: TRBV29-1; size: .; D: TRBD1; CDR3: SVMAGTGENYGYT
J: TRBJ2-7; V: TRBV28; size: once; D: .; CDR3: ASSVSAYEQY
J: TRBJ1-5; V: TRBV12-3/TRBV12-4; size: .; D: .; CDR3: ASSSGGQPQH
J: TRBJ2-4; V: TRBV6-1; size: .; D: TRBD1; CDR3: ASSAGTGVRGNIQY
J: TRBJ1-6; V: TRBV7-8; size: .; D: TRBD1; CDR3: ASSQTGGRGNSPLH
J: TRBJ1-1; V: TRBV7-9; size: .; D: .; CDR3: ASSKGPGNTEAF
J: TRBJ1-2; V: TRBV2; size: once; D: TRBD1; CDR3: ASTTRGRINADGYT
J: TRBJ1-3; V: TRBV21-1; size: few; D: .; CDR3: ASSEYRDRGIISGNTIY
J: TRBJ1-6; V: TRBV5-6; size: .; D: .; CDR3: ASSYLGQGPNSPLH
J: TRBJ1-3; V: TRBV5-1; size: .; D: .; CDR3: ASSWTVDSGNTIY
J: TRBJ2-3; V: TRBV27; size: .; D: TRBD1; CDR3: ASSLVAGTGAYGADTQY
J: TRBJ1-3; V: TRBV29-1; size: .; D: .; CDR3: SVVGAGNTIY
J: TRBJ1-5; V: TRBV9; size: .; D: .; CDR3: ASSVVPNQPQH
J: TRBJ1-6; V: TRBV5-8; size: .; D: TRBD1; CDR3: ASSLGQGYNSPLH
J: TRBJ1-5; V: TRBV10-2; size: .; D: .; CDR3: ASSESGGNQPQH
J: TRBJ2-2; V: TRBV9; size: .; D: .; CDR3: ASSASPAGELF
J: TRBJ2-1; V: TRBV7-9; size: .; D: .; CDR3: ASSLEVGVGRNEQF
J: TRBJ1-1; V: TRBV6-5; size: .; D: .; CDR3: ASSSSRVPGAF
J: TRBJ1-1; V: TRBV11-3; size: .; D: TRBD1; CDR3: ASSLQGASTEAF
J: TRBJ2-3; V: TRBV4-1; size: .; D: .; CDR3: ASSRGEGDTQY
J: TRBJ1-1; V: TRBV7-8; size: .; D: TRBD1; CDR3: ASSTYRGGNTEAF
J: TRBJ1-1; V: TRBV29-1; size: .; D: .; CDR3: SVGWTANEAF
J: TRBJ2-3; V: TRBV5-8; size: .; D: TRBD1; CDR3: ASSWDRGTDTQY
J: TRBJ1-3; V: TRBV7-9; size: .; D: TRBD1; CDR3: ASSLGTGPIY
J: TRBJ1-6; V: TRBV7-9; size: .; D: .; CDR3: ASSLTGQQNSPLH
J: TRBJ2-1; V: TRBV6-1; size: .; D: .; CDR3: ASSDMAYRVTLYNEQF
J: TRBJ1-5; V: TRBV5-6; size: .; D: .; CDR3: ASSAGPNSNQPQH
J: TRBJ2-2; V: TRBV6-5; size: .; D: TRBD1; CDR3: ASSPRQGRAGELF
J: TRBJ2-7; V: TRBV9; size: once; D: TRBD1; CDR3: ASGFGLDRAISEQY
J: TRBJ2-1; V: TRBV14; size: .; D: TRBD2; CDR3: ASSQRGLVINEQF
J: TRBJ1-3; V: TRBV19; size: once; D: .; CDR3: ASSKKEQLLSGNTIY
J: TRBJ1-2; V: TRBV5-4; size: .; D: TRBD1; CDR3: ASSSAGTAANYGYT
J: TRBJ2-7; V: TRBV5-1; size: .; D: .; CDR3: ASSLTEIYEQY
J: TRBJ1-2; V: TRBV2; size: .; D: .; CDR3: ASNKGGDGYT
J: TRBJ1-2; V: TRBV3-1/TRBV3-2; size: .; D: .; CDR3: ASSPLSGVKVYYGYT
J: TRBJ1-6; V: TRBV11-2; size: .; D: TRBD1; CDR3: ASSLRENRGLGNSPLH
J: TRBJ1-1; V: TRBV5-4; size: .; D: TRBD1; CDR3: ASSYRQGTNTEAF
J: TRBJ1-2; V: TRBV10-2; size: .; D: TRBD1; CDR3: ASSDGSTGGHYGYT
J: TRBJ1-2; V: TRBV5-6; size: few; D: .; CDR3: ASSRSAGDGYT
J: TRBJ2-1; V: TRBV29-1; size: .; D: TRBD2; CDR3: SVEGYWVKRESNEQF
J: TRBJ2-7; V: TRBV29-1; size: .; D: TRBD2; CDR3: SVAGTSGVSYEQY
J: TRBJ2-1; V: TRBV9; size: .; D: TRBD2; CDR3: ASSAQGLAGHTQQF
J: TRBJ2-5; V: TRBV19; size: .; D: .; CDR3: ASGDRGRGTQY
J: TRBJ1-2; V: TRBV28; size: .; D: .; CDR3: ASRNGGGHGYT
J: TRBJ1-4; V: TRBV6-5; size: once; D: .; CDR3: ASSKEPYEKLF
J: TRBJ2-1; V: TRBV7-6; size: few; D: TRBD2; CDR3: ASSGLAGRYNEQF
J: TRBJ1-5; V: TRBV19; size: .; D: .; CDR3: ASAKGPGFSLQPQH